The source of this T cell receptor (beta chain) is a study of human T cells and chemical hapten exposure. Study at large: Variability of per-sample TCR yields stemmed mainly from small differences in pooled library volume. Study conclusions and caveats: With regard to DPC sensitization, TCRs above 1 in 1000 frequency did not change.

Library preparation tagged each individual cDNA molecule with a unique molecular identifier. TCRdb reanalysed the RACE reads using MiXCR and keeps one entry per CDR3 protein. This sample has tens of thousands of distinct CDR3 sequences, with 10% to 15% found just once. Time point specified: patch test 1, 2 weeks after DPC sensitization. Treatment given: therapeutic diphenylcyclopropenone sensitization with weekly scalp DPC. There are a few counts of this clonotype. The antigen remains unidentified. V lost 7 bases and J lost 5; bases outside the gene matches: 10. Germline V gives CDR1 SEHNR, CDR2 FQNEAQ (reference sequence). The CDR3 sequence is 16 residues long.

The sequence came from an older woman with alopecia areata. Some clones in this sample may be carry-over from other donors' samples. The chain links TRBV7-9 to TRBJ1-6; TRBD1 matches at 8 bases. Sequenced here: whole blood, sampled in connection with sensitization to the hapten diphenylcyclopropenone (DPC). For the CDR3, the DNA is TGTGCCAGCACCCTCGTGGACAGGGTAGATAATTCACCCCTCCACTTT. It specifies CASTLVDRVDNSPLHF.